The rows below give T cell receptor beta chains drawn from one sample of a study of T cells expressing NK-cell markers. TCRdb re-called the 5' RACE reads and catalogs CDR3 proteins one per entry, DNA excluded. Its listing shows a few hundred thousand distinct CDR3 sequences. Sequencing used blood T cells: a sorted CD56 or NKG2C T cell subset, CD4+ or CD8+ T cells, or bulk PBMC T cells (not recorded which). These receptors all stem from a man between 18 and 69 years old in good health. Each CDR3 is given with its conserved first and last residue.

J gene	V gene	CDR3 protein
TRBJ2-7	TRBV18	CASSLQDFYEQYF
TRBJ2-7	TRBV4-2	CASSQNRGLGEQYF
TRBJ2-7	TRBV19	CASSSSYPSYEQYF
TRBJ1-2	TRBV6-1	CASRPPGANYGYTF
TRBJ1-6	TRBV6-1	CASRPRDSYNSPLHF
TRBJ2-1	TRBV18	CASSKLATTSGDEQFF
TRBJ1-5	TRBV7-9	CASSPGTGYGNQPQHF
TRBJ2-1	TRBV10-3	CAISAGQSNEQFF
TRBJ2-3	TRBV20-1	CSARGRGPSGTDTQYF
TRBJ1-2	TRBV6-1	CASLGRPYGYTF
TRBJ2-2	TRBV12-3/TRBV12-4	CASGRTGSNTGELFF
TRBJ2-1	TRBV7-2	CASSLTQGAYNEQFF
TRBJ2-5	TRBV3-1	CASSQYPRPETQYF
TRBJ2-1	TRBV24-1	CATSDPTSGGGNEQFF
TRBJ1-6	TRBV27	CASRGGVSPLHF
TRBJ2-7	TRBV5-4	CASSLATSGGAESPYEQYF
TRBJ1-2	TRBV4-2	CASSQDPIPRGYTF
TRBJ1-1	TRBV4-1	CASSQTRTNTEAFF
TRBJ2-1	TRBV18	CASSPDLVSYNEQFF
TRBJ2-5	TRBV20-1	CSARTGKGLRLGAQYF
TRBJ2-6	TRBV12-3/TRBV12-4	CASSPQRGLYGANVLTF
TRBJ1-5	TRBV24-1	CATSDFYSAQPQHF
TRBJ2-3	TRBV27	CASSRLAGGQRGTDTQYF
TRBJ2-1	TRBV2	CASSVAGASYNEQFF
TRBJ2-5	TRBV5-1	CASGRTGGRETQYF
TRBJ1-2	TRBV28	CASSPGPLGGVYGYTF
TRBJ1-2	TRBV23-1	CASSQSPTGANGYTF
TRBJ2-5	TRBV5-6	CASSFFQAGEETQYF
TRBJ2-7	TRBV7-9	CASSLISSEQYF
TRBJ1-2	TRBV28	CASSLEWTDYGYTF